This TCR beta chain was obtained from a study of CD8 T cells in Susac syndrome. The V and J ends lost 1 base and 5 bases respectively, with 20 bases between them. Germline CDR1 and CDR2: LGHDT and YNNKEL (reference sequence). This CDR3 contains 17 residues. Reverse transcription used about 0.5 to 1 ug RNA and random hexamers. Amplification of TCR beta CDR3 by immunoSEQ multiplex PCR spanned 54 Vbeta and 13 Jbeta. TCRdb ran MiXCR on the immunoSEQ multiplex PCR reads and lists one entry per CDR3 protein. In the table there are some 120,000 distinct CDR3 sequences, about 95% of which are singletons. Sequencing of TCR beta was performed on blood CD8+ and CD4+ T cells. It was healthy donors who served as the controls, matched for age and sex.

This receptor was identified in a human donor in good health. The V call is TRBV3-1, the J call TRBJ2-5, with a possible D match to TRBD2 (6 bases). The sequenced sample consisted of CD4+ T cells from PBMCs. CDR3 sequence reads: CASSQGWAVAVRETQYF. CDR3 bases: TGTGCCAGCAGCCAAGGATGGGCCGTAGCGGTCCGGGAGACCCAGTACTTC.